This entry features one T cell receptor (beta chain) sequence. Its target is unknown. This record comes from a study of CD8 T cells in ankylosing spondylitis. Overall study findings and caveats: Matched ankylosing spondylitis synovial fluid reportedly showed significant enrichment of disease-linked clones. Researchers report that disease-linked clones proved CD8+ and relatively rare in peripheral blood.

Each CDR3 protein gets one entry after TCRdb re-called the 5' RACE reads with MiXCR. The data hold more than 300,000 distinct CDR3 sequences, with 11% observed a single time. Losses at the gene ends were 3 bases for V and 2 bases for J; bases not matched to a gene: 10. The CDR3 has 17 residues. Germline CDR1 reads LGHNA; CDR2 reads YSLEER. Source material: blood, either unsorted or a sorted T cell fraction (not recorded which). The rearrangement joins TRBV4-3 to TRBJ2-1, with 7 bases that match TRBD1. The receptor's source is a female donor with ankylosing spondylitis or in good health (not recorded which). CDR3 loop: CASSQVLRDRAYNEQFF. CDR3 nucleotide sequence: TGCGCCAGCAGCCAGGTCCTCCGGGACAGAGCCTACAATGAGCAGTTCTTC.